In this sample, the clone carrying this T cell receptor (beta chain) turned up once. The data were obtained in a study of CD8 T cells in Susac syndrome. Both CD4+ and CD8+ T cells were negatively isolated, and TEMRA cells underwent FACS enrichment. Reverse transcription used about 0.45 to 1 ug RNA and random hexamers. Via MiXCR, TCRdb re-called the immunoSEQ multiplex PCR reads, giving one row per CDR3 protein. The sample consists of tens of thousands of distinct CDR3 sequences, 85% to 95% of them appearing once. The sample was CD8+ T cells from PBMCs. This TCR was recovered from a human donor with multiple sclerosis.

The CDR3 loop is CASSLGGSEAFF. In DNA, the CDR3 is TGTGCCAGCAGCTTAGGGGGCTCTGAAGCTTTCTTT. The rearrangement joins TRBV7-2 to TRBJ1-1, with a tentative D call TRBD1 (5 bases). V was cut by 1 base and J by 6 bases, with 6 bases left in between. This CDR3 has 12 amino acids. The V gene's germline CDR1 is SGHTA and CDR2 FQGNSA.